A single sample is the source of the 15 T cell receptor beta chains below, sequenced in a study of shared clonotypes between healthy human individuals. Only in-frame clones appear in the TCRdb table, and some are missing; sequencing was by immunoSEQ multiplex PCR. The sample consists of over 95,000 clones, more than 65% of them appearing once. Sequencing was carried out using memory CD8+ T cells sorted from blood. Regarding subset: CD45RO+ cells pooled with CCR7-negative TemRA cells. These receptors all stem from a woman aged 30 to 39 in good health.

This clone was observed a few times. The chain combines TRBV11-2 with TRBJ1-1; possibly TRBD1 for D (5 bases). Germline V lookup: CDR1 SGHAT, CDR2 FQNNGV. The V end was cut by 1 base, the J end by 0 bases, with 6 bases between. There are 14 residues in the CDR3. The CDR3 region is CASSLAGMNTEAFF. In DNA, the CDR3 is TGTGCCAGCAGCTTAGCAGGGATGAACACTGAAGCTTTCTTT. Looking up the rest from reference TRBV11-2 and TRBJ1-1 gives the full variable domain: EAGVAQSPRYKIIEKRQSVAFWCNPISGHATLYWYQQILGQGPKLLIQFQNNGVVDDSQLPKDRFSAERLKGVDSTLKIQPAKLEDSAVYLCASSLAGMNTEAFFGQGTRLTVV.

The table lists this clone with many counts. Different DNA sequences within this sample yield the same CDR3. V gene TRBV27 combines with J gene TRBJ2-2; D ambiguous. The germline CDR1 and CDR2 sequences are MNHEY and SMNVEV (reference sequence). V was cut by 5 bases and J by 4 bases, with 5 bases left in between. There are 12 residues in the CDR3. Here the CDR3 reads CASSPLTGELFF. The CDR3 bases are TGTGCCAGCAGTCCACTCACCGGGGAGCTGTTTTTT.

This clone has just a few counts. The rearrangement links TRBV6-1 to TRBJ2-2; possibly TRBD2 for D (7 bases). The CDR3 covers 14 residues. Trimming removed 9 bases from V and 7 bases from J, with 18 bases in between. Germline V gene data show CDR1 as MNHNS and CDR2 as SASEGT. The CDR3 region is CASTGAGEGGELFF. The CDR3 DNA reads as TGTGCCAGTACCGGTGCAGGGGAGGGCGGGGAGCTGTTTTTT.

This clone was recorded a few times. CDR3 nucleotide sequence: TGTGCCATCAGTAGACAGGGTCCCTACGAGCAGTACTTC. It yields the protein CAISRQGPYEQYF. The chain is built from TRBV10-3 and TRBJ2-7, with TRBD1 matching 7 bases. Germline trimming cut 5 bases from V and 2 bases from J; bases unmatched to any gene: 3. This CDR3 is 13 amino acids long. Germline V gene data show CDR1 as ENHRY and CDR2 as SYGVKD.

This clone has a handful of counts. This chain connects TRBV27 to TRBJ2-7; D may be TRBD2 (5 bases). Trimming left V 5 bases short and J 3 bases short, with 17 bases between. CDR1 MNHEY and CDR2 SMNVEV come from the germline V gene (reference sequence). The CDR3 is 15 amino acids. The CDR3 DNA reads TGTGCCAGCAGTCCCCGGGCAGGAGGCTTCTACGAGCAGTACTTC. Encoded protein: CASSPRAGGFYEQYF.

The chain links TRBV2 to TRBJ2-7, with 8 bases matching TRBD1. CDR3 size: 16 residues. V lost 4 bases and J lost 0; bases outside the gene matches: 8. Germline CDR1 is SNHLY and CDR2 is FYNNEI. This CDR3 reads CASSGDRLRSSYEQYF. Written as DNA, the CDR3 is TGTGCCAGCAGTGGGGACAGGTTGAGGAGCTCCTACGAGCAGTACTTC.

Only a few counts were recorded for this clone. The chain uses TRBV28 and TRBJ2-7; TRBD1 matches 7 bases. Germline CDR1 and CDR2: MDHEN and SYDVKM. The ends lost 10 bases at V and 2 bases at J; junction bases unmatched: 8. This CDR3 contains 13 residues. Here the CDR3 DNA reads TGTGCCACCGGGACAGCTTTGGCCTACGAGCAGTACTTC. Protein: CATGTALAYEQYF.

The chain has TRBV16 and TRBJ1-1, with D hard to call. Trimming left V 1 base short and J 2 bases short, with 2 bases between. Germline CDR1 reads KGHSY; CDR2 reads FQNENV. The CDR3 spans 12 residues. CDR3 in amino acids: CASSQFNTEAFF. In nucleotides, the CDR3 is TGTGCCAGCAGCCAATTTAACACTGAAGCTTTCTTT. Together with reference TRBV16 and TRBJ1-1, the CDR3 gives the full variable domain: GEEVAQTPKHLVRGEGQKAKLYCAPIKGHSYVFWYQQVLKNEFKFLISFQNENVFDETGMPKERFSAKCLPNSPCSLEIQATKLEDSAVYFCASSQFNTEAFFGQGTRLTVV.

V usage is TRBV7-9 and J usage is TRBJ1-1, with D unresolved. Germline V gene lookup returns CDR1 SEHNR and CDR2 FQNEAQ (reference sequence). The CDR3 consists of 14 residues. Trimming took 5 bases from V and 3 from J, leaving 13 bases between them. This chain's CDR3 is CASSLSGPHTEAFF. In DNA, the CDR3 is TGTGCCAGCAGCCTATCCGGGCCGCACACTGAAGCTTTCTTT. Looking up the rest from reference TRBV7-9 and TRBJ1-1 gives the full variable domain: DTGVSQNPRHKITKRGQNVTFRCDPISEHNRLYWYRQTLGQGPEFLTYFQNEAQLEKSRLLSDRFSAERPKGSFSTLEIQRTEQGDSAMYLCASSLSGPHTEAFFGQGTRLTVV.

The chain is built from TRBV7-9 and TRBJ2-1; tentatively, D is TRBD2 (6 bases). Trimming left V 4 bases short and J 2 bases short, with 15 bases between. CDR3 size: 16 residues. Per germline, CDR1 SEHNR and CDR2 FQNEAQ (reference sequence). The CDR3 DNA sequence: TGTGCCAGCAGCTCCGTCGGGAGCCTAGCCTACAATGAGCAGTTCTTC. This codes for CASSSVGSLAYNEQFF.

V usage is TRBV11-3 and J usage is TRBJ2-1, with D perhaps matching TRBD2 (5 bases). The length of the CDR3 is 13 residues. Germline V lookup: CDR1 SGHNT, CDR2 YENEEA. The V gene lost 1 base and the J gene lost 8 bases, with 9 bases spanning the gap. The CDR3 here is CASSLGASYEQFF. CDR3 bases: TGTGCCAGCAGCTTAGGGGCTAGCTATGAGCAGTTCTTC. Filled out from reference TRBV11-3 and TRBJ2-1, the complete variable domain reads EAGVVQSPRYKIIEKKQPVAFWCNPISGHNTLYWYLQNLGQGPELLIRYENEEAVDDSQLPKDRFSAERLKGVDSTLKIQPAELGDSAVYLCASSLGASYEQFFGPGTRLTVL.

For the CDR3, the DNA is TGCAGTGCTAGGAGCACAGATACGCAGTATTTT. Its protein product is CSARSTDTQYF. The V call is TRBV20-1, the J call TRBJ2-3, with D hard to call. This CDR3 region has 11 residues. Germline CDR1 and CDR2: DFQATT and SNEGSKA (reference sequence). With 3 bases removed from V and 0 bases from J, the gap between germline ends came to 1 base.

This chain links TRBV29-1 with TRBJ2-7; possible D gene TRBD1, 6 bases. V shed 7 bases and J shed 3 bases, with 16 bases lying between them. CDR1 is SQVTM and CDR2 is ANQGSEA in the germline V gene. The CDR3 covers 13 residues. The CDR3 coding sequence is TGCAGCGCCATCAGGGGTGATGGCTACGAGCAGTACTTC. It specifies CSAIRGDGYEQYF.

The chain has TRBV30 and TRBJ1-5; D unclear. Trimming stripped 0 bases from V and 3 bases from J, with 9 bases between. The CDR3 is 14 residues long. Germline V gene lookup returns CDR1 GTSNPN and CDR2 SVGIG (reference sequence). CDR3 sequence: CAWSVRRNNQPQHF. The CDR3 nucleotides read TGTGCCTGGAGTGTACGACGGAACAATCAGCCCCAGCATTTT.

This chain connects TRBV10-3 to TRBJ2-7, with 7 nucleotides matching TRBD2. Germline V CDR1 and CDR2: ENHRY, SYGVKD. The length of the CDR3 is 14 residues. The V and J ends lost 2 bases and 9 bases, in that order; junction bases with no gene match: 10. The DNA for the CDR3 is TGTGCCATCAGTGAGCAAAGGACTAGATTGGTGCAGTACTTC. It translates to CAISEQRTRLVQYF.